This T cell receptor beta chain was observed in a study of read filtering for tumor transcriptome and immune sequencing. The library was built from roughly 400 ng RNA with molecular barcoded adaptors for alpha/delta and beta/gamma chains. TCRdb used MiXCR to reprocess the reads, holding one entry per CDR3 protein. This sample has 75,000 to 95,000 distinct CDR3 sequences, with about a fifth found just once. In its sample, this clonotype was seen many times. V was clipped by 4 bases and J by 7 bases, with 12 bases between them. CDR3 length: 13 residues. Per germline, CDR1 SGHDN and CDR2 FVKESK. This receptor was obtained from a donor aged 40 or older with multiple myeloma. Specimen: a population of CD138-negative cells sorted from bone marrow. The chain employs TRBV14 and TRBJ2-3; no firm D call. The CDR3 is CASSPARHYTQYF. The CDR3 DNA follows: TGTGCCAGCAGCCCCGCCCGGCACTATACGCAGTATTTT.